This section outlines one TCR beta chain sequence together with its context. The antigen is not known. The data stem from a study of T-cell memory formation after mild COVID-19. Study in general: TCR clusters largely stayed donor specific.

CDR3 length: 15 amino acids. Germline trimming cut 4 bases from V and 4 bases from J; bases unmatched to any gene: 5. Germline loops: CDR1 SGDLS, CDR2 YYNGEE. TCRdb reprocessed the 5' RACE reads via MiXCR and lists one record per CDR3 protein. The sample contains more than 150,000 distinct CDR3 sequences, about a fifth of which appear only once. Study observations and caveats: Cross-reactive memory appears to have joined, as suggested by some responding clones showing up in pre-infection memory. Among clones peaking at day 37 in the second wave, SARS-CoV-2 specificity remained unconfirmed. Later expanders leaned toward CD4+, whereas clones contracting from day 15 to 85 were balanced CD4/CD8.

This sequence originates from a young man who had mild COVID-19 (a few samples of this study predate the infection). Cell type and time point are not known. Specimen: PBMCs or a T cell subset sorted from them (not recorded which). The chain is built from TRBV9 and TRBJ2-5, with TRBD1 matching over 12 bases. The CDR3 spells CASSSRDRGRETQYF. CDR3 coding DNA: TGTGCCAGCAGCTCCCGGGACAGGGGGCGAGAGACCCAGTACTTC.